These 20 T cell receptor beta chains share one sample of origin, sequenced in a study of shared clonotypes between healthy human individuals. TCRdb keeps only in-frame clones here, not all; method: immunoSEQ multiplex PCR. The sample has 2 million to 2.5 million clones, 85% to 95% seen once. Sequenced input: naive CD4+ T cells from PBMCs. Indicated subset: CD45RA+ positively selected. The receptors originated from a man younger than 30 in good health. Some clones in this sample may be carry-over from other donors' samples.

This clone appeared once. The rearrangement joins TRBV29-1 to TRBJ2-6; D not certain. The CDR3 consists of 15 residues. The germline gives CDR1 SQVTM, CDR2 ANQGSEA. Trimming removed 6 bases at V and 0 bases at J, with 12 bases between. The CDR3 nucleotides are TGCAGCGTGGTTGGGTCGAGCTCTGGGGCCAACGTCCTGACTTTC. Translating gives CSVVGSSSGANVLTF.

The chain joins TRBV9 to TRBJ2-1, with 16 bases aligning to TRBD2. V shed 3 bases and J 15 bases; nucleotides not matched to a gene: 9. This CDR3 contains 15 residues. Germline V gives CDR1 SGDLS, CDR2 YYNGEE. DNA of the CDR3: TGTGCCAGCAGCGCTTCCCCGGGACTAGCGGGAGGGGCGTTCTTC. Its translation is CASSASPGLAGGAFF.

The CDR3 sequence: CASSESEGLSGGQYF. The DNA of the CDR3 is TGCGCCAGCAGTGAGAGCGAGGGGCTGTCTGGAGGGCAGTACTTC. The genes are TRBV10-1 and TRBJ2-7; either TRBD1 or TRBD2 may fit D (5 bases each). This CDR3 spans 15 amino acids. Germline values: CDR1 WNHNN, CDR2 SYGVQD (reference sequence). Trimming shortened V by 2 bases and J by 9 bases, and 20 bases separated the two germline ends.

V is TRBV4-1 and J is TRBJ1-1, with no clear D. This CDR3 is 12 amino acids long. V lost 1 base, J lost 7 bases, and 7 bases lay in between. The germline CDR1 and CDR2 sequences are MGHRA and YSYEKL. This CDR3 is CASSQGMHEAFF. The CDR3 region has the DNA TGCGCCAGCAGCCAAGGAATGCATGAAGCTTTCTTT.

The CDR3 coding sequence is TGTGCCAGCAGCCCCCAGGGGTCAAACCCCTATGGCTACACCTTC. Translated, it gives CASSPQGSNPYGYTF. This rearrangement joins TRBV7-2 to TRBJ1-2; D might be TRBD1 (6 bases). The CDR3 length is 15 residues. Between the trimmed V and J ends, which lost 5 bases and 4 bases, there was a span of 17 bases. Per the germline V gene, CDR1 is SGHTA and CDR2 is FQGNSA.

The CDR3 DNA reads TGCGCCAGCAGCTTGTTGGCCCCTAGCGGGGGGAGAGAGACCCAGTACTTC. It is translated as CASSLLAPSGGRETQYF. The rearrangement links TRBV5-1 to TRBJ2-5; 11 bases match TRBD2. Losses at the gene ends were 1 base for V and 4 bases for J; bases not matched to a gene: 9. The length of the CDR3 is 17 residues. Germline CDR1 reads SGHRS; CDR2 reads YFSETQ.

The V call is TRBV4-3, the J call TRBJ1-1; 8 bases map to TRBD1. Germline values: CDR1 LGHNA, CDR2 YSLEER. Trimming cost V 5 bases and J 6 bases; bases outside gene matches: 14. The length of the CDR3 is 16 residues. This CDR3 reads CASSYVDRASGAEAFF. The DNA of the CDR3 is TGCGCCAGCAGCTACGTGGACAGGGCTTCTGGCGCTGAAGCTTTCTTT.

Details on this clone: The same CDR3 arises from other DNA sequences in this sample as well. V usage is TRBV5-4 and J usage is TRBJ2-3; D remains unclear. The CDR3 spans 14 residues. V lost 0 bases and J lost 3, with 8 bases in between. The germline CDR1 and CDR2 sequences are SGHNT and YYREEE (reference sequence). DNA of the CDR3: TGTGCCAGCAGCTTGGGGACCTCGACAGATACGCAGTATTTT. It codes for CASSLGTSTDTQYF.

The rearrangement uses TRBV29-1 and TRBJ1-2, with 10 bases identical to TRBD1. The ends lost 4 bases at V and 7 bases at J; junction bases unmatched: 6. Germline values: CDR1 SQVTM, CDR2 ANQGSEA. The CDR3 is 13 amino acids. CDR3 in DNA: TGCAGCGTTGCTCGGACAGGGGGGACTGGCTACACCTTC. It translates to CSVARTGGTGYTF.

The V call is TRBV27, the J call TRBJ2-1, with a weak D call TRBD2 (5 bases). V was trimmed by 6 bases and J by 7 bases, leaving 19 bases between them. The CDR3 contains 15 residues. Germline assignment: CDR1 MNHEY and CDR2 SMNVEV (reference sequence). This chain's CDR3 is CASRRVLAGRNEQFF. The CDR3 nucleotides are TGTGCCAGCAGGCGAGTGCTAGCTGGTAGGAATGAGCAGTTCTTC.

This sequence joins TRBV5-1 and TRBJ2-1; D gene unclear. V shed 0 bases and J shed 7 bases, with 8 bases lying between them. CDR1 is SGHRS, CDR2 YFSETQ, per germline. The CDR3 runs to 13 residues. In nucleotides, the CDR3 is TGCGCCAGCAGCTTGGTGGGGATGAATGAGCAGTTCTTC. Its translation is CASSLVGMNEQFF. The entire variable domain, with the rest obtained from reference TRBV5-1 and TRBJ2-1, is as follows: KAGVTQTPRYLIKTRGQQVTLSCSPISGHRSVSWYQQTPGQGLQFLFEYFSETQRNKGNFPGRFSGRQFSNSRSEMNVSTLELGDSALYLCASSLVGMNEQFFGPGTRLTVL.

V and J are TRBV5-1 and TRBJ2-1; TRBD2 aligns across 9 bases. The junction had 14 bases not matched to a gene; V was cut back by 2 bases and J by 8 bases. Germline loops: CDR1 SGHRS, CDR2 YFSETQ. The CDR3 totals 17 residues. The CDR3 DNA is TGCGCCAGCAGCTTCCCACCCAGGGCTAGCGGGAATGATGAGCAGTTCTTC. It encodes CASSFPPRASGNDEQFF.

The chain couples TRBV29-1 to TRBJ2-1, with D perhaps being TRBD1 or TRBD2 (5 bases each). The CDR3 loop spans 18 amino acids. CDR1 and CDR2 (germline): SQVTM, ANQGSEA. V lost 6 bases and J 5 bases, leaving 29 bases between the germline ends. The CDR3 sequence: CSVRDALSGTEFDNEQFF. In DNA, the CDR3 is TGCAGCGTAAGGGACGCATTGTCCGGGACGGAATTCGACAATGAGCAGTTCTTC.

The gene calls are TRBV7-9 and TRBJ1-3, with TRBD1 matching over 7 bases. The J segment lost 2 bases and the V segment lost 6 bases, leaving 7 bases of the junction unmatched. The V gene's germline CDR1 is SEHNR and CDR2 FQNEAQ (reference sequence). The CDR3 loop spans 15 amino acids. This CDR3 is CASSRITGAGNTIYF. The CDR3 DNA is TGTGCCAGCAGTCGAATTACAGGGGCTGGAAACACCATATATTTT.

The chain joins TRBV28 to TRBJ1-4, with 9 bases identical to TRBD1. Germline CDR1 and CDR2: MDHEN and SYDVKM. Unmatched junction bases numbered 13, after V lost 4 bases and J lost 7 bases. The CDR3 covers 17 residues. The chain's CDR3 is CASSSPYLQGAFEKLFF. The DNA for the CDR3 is TGTGCCAGCAGTTCCCCTTATCTACAGGGGGCCTTTGAAAAACTGTTTTTT. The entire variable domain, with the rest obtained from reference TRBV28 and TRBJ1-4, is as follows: DVKVTQSSRYLVKRTGEKVFLECVQDMDHENMFWYRQDPGLGLRLIYFSYDVKMKEKGDIPEGYSVSREKKERFSLILESASTNQTSMYLCASSSPYLQGAFEKLFFGSGTQLSVL.

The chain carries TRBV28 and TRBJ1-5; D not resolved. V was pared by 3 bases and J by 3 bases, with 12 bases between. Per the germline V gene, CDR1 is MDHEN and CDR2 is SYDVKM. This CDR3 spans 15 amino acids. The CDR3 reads CASSLDPNPNQPQHF. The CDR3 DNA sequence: TGTGCCAGCAGTTTGGACCCTAACCCCAATCAGCCCCAGCATTTT.

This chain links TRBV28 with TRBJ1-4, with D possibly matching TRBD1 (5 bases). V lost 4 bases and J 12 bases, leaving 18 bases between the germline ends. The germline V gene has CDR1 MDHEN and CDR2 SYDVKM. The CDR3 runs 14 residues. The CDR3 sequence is CASSYGALGRELFF. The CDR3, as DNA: TGTGCCAGCAGTTACGGGGCCCTAGGTAGGGAACTGTTTTTT.

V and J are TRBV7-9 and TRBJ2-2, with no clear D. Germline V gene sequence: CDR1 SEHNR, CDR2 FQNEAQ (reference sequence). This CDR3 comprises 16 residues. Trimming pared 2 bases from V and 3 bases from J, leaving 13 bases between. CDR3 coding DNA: TGTGCCAGCAGCTTAACCCCGGTGGGGTACACCGGGGAGCTGTTTTTT. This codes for CASSLTPVGYTGELFF.

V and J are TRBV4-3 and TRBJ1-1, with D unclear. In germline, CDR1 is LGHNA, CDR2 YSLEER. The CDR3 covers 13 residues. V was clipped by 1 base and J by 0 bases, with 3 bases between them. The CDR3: CASSQVMNTEAFF. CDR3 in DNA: TGCGCCAGCAGCCAAGTGATGAACACTGAAGCTTTCTTT.

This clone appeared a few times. The CDR3 DNA reads as TGTGCCAGCAAGTTCAGCTACGAGCAGTACTTC. This codes for CASKFSYEQYF. The rearrangement uses TRBV2 and TRBJ2-7; D not resolved. This CDR3 comprises 11 residues. V was clipped by 7 bases and J by 3 bases, with 7 bases between them. CDR1 is SNHLY and CDR2 is FYNNEI in the germline V gene.